The 19 T cell receptor beta chains below all came from one sample that was sequenced in a study of blood T cell repertoires in COVID-19. Assay used: immunoSEQ multiplex PCR; TCRdb lists only in-frame clones, some missing. Among approximately 350,000 clones listed, around 88% were seen once. Material: peripheral blood. Receptors originate from a man aged 25-40 years with active or convalescent COVID-19.

The chain joins TRBV6-5 to TRBJ2-2; a possible D gene is TRBD2 (5 bases). This CDR3 comprises 16 residues. CDR1 is MNHEY and CDR2 is SVGAGI in the germline V gene. V dropped 0 bases and J dropped 2 bases, with 10 bases sitting between them. CDR3: CASSYSSGVNTGELFF. CDR3 coding DNA: TGTGCCAGCAGTTACTCGAGCGGAGTTAACACCGGGGAGCTGTTTTTT.

This clone has only one observation. A junction boundary mismatches the germline segment, possibly from a read error. CDR3 nucleotides: TGTGCCAGCACTGGAGACCGGGGAGCTGTTTTT. Its protein product is CASTGDRGAVF. The rearrangement links TRBV12-3 or TRBV12-4 to TRBJ2-2; TRBD2 might be the D (5 bases). This CDR3 is 11 amino acids long.

This clone has a single count. The chain is built from TRBV15 and TRBJ1-2, with D possibly matching TRBD1 (5 bases). Trimming shortened V by 0 bases and J by 3 bases, and 14 bases separated the two germline ends. The CDR3 is 16 residues long. CDR1 and CDR2 from the germline V gene are LNHNV and YYDKDF (reference sequence). CDR3 in amino acids: CATSRDYGGEDYGYTF. The CDR3 DNA reads as TGTGCCACCAGCAGAGATTACGGGGGTGAGGACTATGGCTACACCTTC.

In its sample, this clone was seen many times. This chain joins TRBV4-1 and TRBJ1-3, with TRBD1 matching over 8 bases. The V gene end was trimmed by 1 base and the J gene end by 0 bases; junction bases not matched to a gene: 8. This CDR3 is built from 18 residues. The germline V gene encodes CDR1 MGHRA and CDR2 YSYEKL. CDR3 loop: CASSQAAQGALSGNTIYF. DNA of the CDR3: TGCGCCAGCAGCCAAGCGGCGCAGGGGGCCCTCTCTGGAAACACCATATATTTT.

This clone has only a few counts. V is TRBV9 and J is TRBJ2-1; D is perhaps TRBD2 (5 bases). V was pared by 0 bases and J by 7 bases, with 11 bases between. CDR3 length equals 14 residues. In germline, CDR1 is SGDLS, CDR2 YYNGEE. The CDR3 DNA reads as TGTGCCAGCAGCGTAGTCCCTAGCCGAAATGAGCAGTTCTTC. This encodes CASSVVPSRNEQFF.

The chain uses TRBV10-3 and TRBJ1-3; 7 nucleotides align to TRBD1. The germline CDR1 and CDR2 sequences are ENHRY and SYGVKD. V trimming: 8 bases; J trimming: 4 bases; junction bases outside the gene matches: 5. This CDR3 is built from 13 residues. The CDR3 DNA sequence: TGTGCCATCGGTACAGGGGCGGGAAACACCATATATTTT. It specifies CAIGTGAGNTIYF.

This clone turned up a few times. V usage is TRBV7-2 and J usage is TRBJ2-7; D is unresolved. V lost 5 bases and J 6 bases, leaving 11 bases between the germline ends. The CDR3 spans 12 residues. Germline V CDR1 and CDR2: SGHTA, FQGNSA. Written as DNA, the CDR3 is TGTGCCAGCAGCCCGTTGTTCGGCGAGCAGTACTTC. Protein product: CASSPLFGEQYF.

The rearrangement uses TRBV9 and TRBJ2-3; TRBD2 agrees at 8 bases. Germline V lookup: CDR1 SGDLS, CDR2 YYNGEE. J lost 4 bases, V lost 5 bases, and 6 bases had no gene match. This CDR3 contains 14 residues. The CDR3 DNA reads as TGTGCCAGCAGTACAGCGGGAGAGGCAGATACGCAGTATTTT. It yields the protein CASSTAGEADTQYF.

In the case of this clone: Other DNA sequences within the sample encode an identical CDR3. For the CDR3, the DNA is TGTGCCAGCAGCTCCCCGGGACATCTCTACGAGCAGTACTTC. Translating it yields CASSSPGHLYEQYF. The chain uses TRBV11-3 and TRBJ2-7; tentatively, D is TRBD1 (6 bases). V was shortened by 4 bases and J by 3 bases, with 13 bases between the two germline ends. The germline gives CDR1 SGHNT, CDR2 YENEEA. This CDR3 has 14 residues.

The rearrangement uses TRBV5-4 and TRBJ2-7; 9 bases map to TRBD1. The V and J ends lost 4 bases and 5 bases, in that order; junction bases with no gene match: 7. Germline lookup yields CDR1 SGHNT and CDR2 YYREEE (reference sequence). The CDR3 has 14 amino acids. This CDR3 is CASSARDRVDEQYF. CDR3 DNA: TGTGCCAGCAGCGCTAGGGACAGGGTGGACGAGCAGTACTTC.

This chain links TRBV19 with TRBJ2-1, with D uncertain. The CDR3 is made up of 16 amino acids. Germline CDR1 reads LNHDA; CDR2 reads SQIVND (reference sequence). The V gene lost 5 bases and the J gene lost 1 base, with 15 bases spanning the gap. The CDR3 spells CASSEEASSSYNEQFF. Written as DNA, the CDR3 is TGTGCCAGTAGTGAGGAAGCGAGCTCTTCCTACAATGAGCAGTTCTTC.

The V and J genes are TRBV7-2 and TRBJ2-7, with D possibly being TRBD2 (5 bases). Germline assignment: CDR1 SGHTA and CDR2 FQGNSA. This CDR3 spans 14 amino acids. Trimming cost V 3 bases and J 2 bases, with 11 bases left between them. Written as DNA, the CDR3 is TGTGCCAGCAGCTTGGAGGCGGCGACCTACGAGCAGTACTTC. Translation: CASSLEAATYEQYF.

J is TRBJ2-3 and V is TRBV19; 8 positions match TRBD2. The CDR3 extends over 13 amino acids. The V gene's germline CDR1 is LNHDA and CDR2 SQIVND (reference sequence). Trimming removed 9 bases from V and 8 bases from J; junction bases left unmatched: 10. Here the CDR3 reads CASQTSGSITQYF. The CDR3 DNA reads as TGTGCCAGCCAAACTAGCGGATCTATTACGCAGTATTTT.

This chain links TRBV28 with TRBJ1-1; 12 nucleotides line up with TRBD1. Germline CDR1 reads MDHEN; CDR2 reads SYDVKM. The V and J ends lost 6 bases and 6 bases, in that order; junction bases with no gene match: 14. This CDR3 is built from 17 residues. The CDR3 reads CASSSGTGGNGRPEAFF. In DNA, the CDR3 is TGTGCCAGCAGCTCCGGGACAGGGGGCAATGGCCGCCCTGAAGCTTTCTTT.

This rearrangement joins TRBV12-3 or TRBV12-4 to TRBJ2-7; 9 bases fit TRBD2. The CDR3 spans 13 residues. After removal of 6 bases from V and 6 bases from J, the junction contained 6 bases not matched to a gene. As DNA, the CDR3 is TGTGCCAGCAGCCCGGGGACTAGCTTCGAGCAGTACTTC. Translation: CASSPGTSFEQYF.

V gene TRBV28 combines with J gene TRBJ1-5; no clear D. The germline V and J ends were trimmed by 7 bases and 4 bases, with 8 bases remaining between them. CDR1 and CDR2 (germline): MDHEN, SYDVKM. The CDR3 is 12 residues long. CDR3 coding DNA: TGTGCCAGCAACAGATCGAATCAGCCCCAGCATTTT. Its translation is CASNRSNQPQHF.

This chain joins TRBV6-1 and TRBJ1-2; D unresolved. This CDR3 is 13 amino acids long. V was trimmed by 1 base and J by 4 bases, leaving 7 bases between them. Germline CDR1 is MNHNS and CDR2 is SASEGT. CDR3 sequence: CASSEVVSYGYTF. DNA of the CDR3: TGTGCCAGCAGTGAAGTTGTTAGCTATGGCTACACCTTC.

The rearrangement uses TRBV28 and TRBJ1-3, with TRBD1 as a possible D gene (5 bases). The germline V and J ends were trimmed by 8 bases and 2 bases, with 13 bases remaining between them. CDR3 length equals 14 residues. Germline V gives CDR1 MDHEN, CDR2 SYDVKM. The DNA of the CDR3 is TGTGCCAGCTGGGGGACTGGAGCTGGAAACACCATATATTTT. Its translation is CASWGTGAGNTIYF.

The chain joins TRBV18 to TRBJ2-1; TRBD1 matches at 8 bases. The length of the CDR3 is 15 residues. V lost 7 bases to trimming and J lost 2 bases; unmatched junction nucleotides: 7. The V gene's germline CDR1 is KGHSH and CDR2 LQKENI. The CDR3 bases are TGTGCCAGCTTTCCAGTACAGGGGGCCTACAATGAGCAGTTCTTC. Residues: CASFPVQGAYNEQFF.